This entry lists 20 T cell receptor beta chains sequenced from one sample in a study of identical twins (dated by TCRdb to about 2016). The library was obtained by 5' RACE. TCRdb lists the instrument as Illumina HiSeq 2000. TCRdb reanalyzed the raw reads on its own, using fastp at Q25 for trimming and MiXCR for clone calling, and kept in-frame beta chains. Each record represents a unique CDR3 protein, reported with the most common genes and DNA among its rows. The sample table holds 690,000 or so distinct CDR3 sequences, of which less than 7% were seen once. Together, the top ten hold 1.5% to 2% of the sample. The sample was naive T cells sorted from blood. The cell subset or site label on this specimen signifies: cells isolated with a human naive T-cell isolation kit. The origin of the receptors is a man between 18 and 35 years old in good health.

CDR3 in amino acids: CSAPVAGGPKTQYF. CDR3 nucleotide sequence: TGCAGTGCCCCCGTAGCGGGAGGGCCCAAGACCCAGTACTTC. The genes are TRBV20-1 and TRBJ2-5; 11 nucleotides match TRBD2. The CDR3 runs 14 residues. Germline-derived CDR1 and CDR2 are DFQATT and SNEGSKA (reference sequence). The ends lost 6 bases at V and 6 bases at J; junction bases unmatched: 9.

This clonotype was picked up many times. The chain carries TRBV3-1 and TRBJ2-7; 11 positions agree with TRBD1. This CDR3 region has 15 residues. Germline V lookup: CDR1 LGHDT, CDR2 YNNKEL (reference sequence). Losses at the gene ends were 2 bases for V and 5 bases for J; bases not matched to a gene: 5. Written as DNA, the CDR3 is TGTGCCAGCAGCCAATCCGGGACAGGGGGTAACGAGCAGTACTTC. Translated: CASSQSGTGGNEQYF.

The table lists this clonotype with a few counts. The chain carries TRBV7-8 and TRBJ2-2; D gene unclear. V dropped 4 bases and J dropped 6 bases, with 12 bases sitting between them. The CDR3 has 14 residues. From germline, CDR1 is SGHVS and CDR2 FQNEAQ. In DNA form, the CDR3 reads TGTGCCAGCAGCTATAGCTTAGTGTCCGGGGAGCTGTTTTTT. Translation: CASSYSLVSGELFF.

This clonotype was seen a handful of times. The V gene is TRBV15, the J gene TRBJ2-5, with TRBD2 matching over 7 bases. The ends lost 0 bases at V and 4 bases at J; junction bases unmatched: 2. In germline, CDR1 is LNHNV, CDR2 YYDKDF (reference sequence). The CDR3 is made up of 14 amino acids. The CDR3 DNA reads TGTGCCACCAGCAGAGAGGGGGGGGGAGAGACCCAGTACTTC. It is translated as CATSREGGGETQYF.

This clonotype was observed a few times. The chain employs TRBV11-2 and TRBJ2-7; a possible D gene is TRBD2 (6 bases). This CDR3 is built from 14 residues. The germline V gene encodes CDR1 SGHAT and CDR2 FQNNGV. Between the trimmed V and J ends, which lost 2 bases and 5 bases, there was a span of 13 bases. CDR3 loop: CASSLTGGGNEQYF. CDR3 sequence (DNA): TGTGCCAGCAGCTTAACCGGGGGTGGCAACGAGCAGTACTTC.

This clonotype came up many times. This sequence joins TRBV4-3 and TRBJ2-7, with D hard to call. Trimming pared 2 bases from V and 6 bases from J, leaving 11 bases between. The V gene's germline CDR1 is LGHNA and CDR2 YSLEER. The CDR3 extends over 13 amino acids. CDR3 loop: CASSQNSGSEQYF. The CDR3 bases are TGCGCCAGCAGCCAAAACTCAGGATCCGAGCAGTACTTC.

This clonotype turned up a few times. The V and J genes are TRBV7-9 and TRBJ2-1, with 9 bases lining up with TRBD2. The CDR3 is 14 residues long. The trim removed 5 bases at V and 7 bases at J, leaving 6 bases unmatched. Germline CDR1 and CDR2: SEHNR and FQNEAQ (reference sequence). This CDR3 is CASSTLAGGNEQFF. CDR3 coding DNA: TGTGCCAGCAGCACACTAGCGGGTGGGAATGAGCAGTTCTTC.

This clonotype showed up just a few times. This sequence joins TRBV18 and TRBJ2-1; D not certain. The CDR3 sequence is 16 residues long. The germline V and J ends were trimmed by 4 bases and 5 bases, with 18 bases remaining between them. Looked up from germline, CDR1 is KGHSH and CDR2 is LQKENI. CDR3 amino acids: CASSHPLGPVDNEQFF. CDR3 nucleotides: TGTGCCAGCTCACACCCTCTCGGGCCAGTCGACAATGAGCAGTTCTTC.

Many counts were recorded for this clonotype. J is TRBJ2-1 and V is TRBV18; possible D gene TRBD1, 5 bases. Germline CDR1 reads KGHSH; CDR2 reads LQKENI. This CDR3 spans 16 amino acids. The V and J ends lost 3 bases and 8 bases respectively, with 20 bases between them. CDR3 DNA sequence: TGTGCCAGCTCACCCACCAGGGTAGACCTAGTCGATGAGCAGTTCTTC. Protein: CASSPTRVDLVDEQFF. Drawing the rest from reference TRBV18 and TRBJ2-1, the complete variable domain is NAGVMQNPRHLVRRRGQEARLRCSPMKGHSHVYWYRQLPEEGLKFMVYLQKENIIDESGMPKERFSAEFPKEGPSILRIQQVVRGDSAAYFCASSPTRVDLVDEQFFGPGTRLTVL.

At least ten counts were recorded for this clonotype. The chain joins TRBV4-1 to TRBJ1-2, with a tentative D call TRBD1 (6 bases). This CDR3 comprises 13 residues. The germline CDR1 and CDR2 sequences are MGHRA and YSYEKL. The germline V and J ends were trimmed by 2 bases and 13 bases, with 17 bases remaining between them. The CDR3 region is CASSQPGRTVGTF. CDR3 sequence (DNA): TGCGCCAGCAGCCAACCAGGGAGGACAGTTGGCACCTTC.

This clonotype was counted many times. This rearrangement joins TRBV7-9 to TRBJ2-3; TRBD2 is a possible D gene (6 bases). Germline loops: CDR1 SEHNR, CDR2 FQNEAQ (reference sequence). The CDR3 is made up of 14 amino acids. Trimming removed 6 bases at V and 2 bases at J, with 12 bases between. CDR3 sequence (DNA): TGTGCCAGCAGGGATCGGGAGTACACAGATACGCAGTATTTT. Translation gives CASRDREYTDTQYF.

At least ten counts were recorded for this clonotype. V gene TRBV6-2 or TRBV6-3 combines with J gene TRBJ2-1; D may be TRBD2 (5 bases). Germline values: CDR1 MNHEY, CDR2 SVGEGT. Trimming cost V 0 bases and J 15 bases, with 15 bases left between them. The CDR3 length is 13 residues. CDR3: CASSYSPSGNPFF. The CDR3 region has the DNA TGTGCCAGCAGTTACTCGCCCTCCGGGAACCCGTTCTTC.

This clonotype was seen at least ten times. V gene TRBV6-5 combines with J gene TRBJ2-2; D gene unclear. CDR1 and CDR2 (germline): MNHEY, SVGAGI. CDR3 length: 15 residues. V lost 0 bases, J lost 6 bases, and 11 bases lay in between. The CDR3 here is CASSYSGSSAGELFF. The CDR3 region has the DNA TGTGCCAGCAGTTACTCCGGTAGCTCTGCCGGGGAGCTGTTTTTT.

The chain uses TRBV7-9 and TRBJ2-1; no definite D call. V was cut by 5 bases and J by 8 bases, with 10 bases left in between. This CDR3 comprises 12 residues. In germline, CDR1 is SEHNR, CDR2 FQNEAQ (reference sequence). CDR3: CASSPNRDEQFF. Written as DNA, the CDR3 is TGTGCCAGCAGCCCAAATAGGGATGAGCAGTTCTTC.

This clonotype was picked up many times. This sequence joins TRBV5-1 and TRBJ1-3; D call uncertain. Germline V gene sequence: CDR1 SGHRS, CDR2 YFSETQ. V lost 4 bases and J lost 2, with 13 bases in between. CDR3 length equals 15 residues. The CDR3 loop reads CASSPSTGPGNTIYF. The CDR3 DNA sequence: TGCGCCAGCAGCCCCTCGACCGGACCTGGAAACACCATATATTTT.

This chain uses TRBV12-3 or TRBV12-4 with TRBJ1-1, with unresolved D. Trimming stripped 6 bases from V and 12 bases from J, with 20 bases between. This CDR3 spans 13 amino acids. CDR3 residues: CASRPAAEVWSFF. The CDR3, as DNA: TGTGCCAGCAGACCCGCTGCTGAGGTTTGGTCTTTCTTT.

CDR3 residues: CAISESLGNEAFF. CDR3 bases: TGTGCCATCAGTGAGTCATTGGGGAATGAAGCTTTCTTT. The rearrangement joins TRBV10-3 to TRBJ1-1; no definite D call. Looked up from germline, CDR1 is ENHRY and CDR2 is SYGVKD. V was shortened by 0 bases and J by 7 bases, with 9 bases between the two germline ends. The CDR3 is 13 residues long.

This clonotype has just a few counts. V and J are TRBV29-1 and TRBJ2-5; TRBD2 aligns across 13 bases. The CDR3 is made up of 16 amino acids. The ends lost 7 bases at V and 0 bases at J; junction bases unmatched: 8. Germline assignment: CDR1 SQVTM and CDR2 ANQGSEA. The CDR3 here is CSATMTSGRYQETQYF. In DNA, the CDR3 is TGCAGCGCCACTATGACTAGCGGGAGGTACCAAGAGACCCAGTACTTC.

At least ten counts were recorded for this clonotype. The chain's CDR3 is CASSLMNAGTDEQFF. DNA of the CDR3: TGCGCCAGCAGCTTGATGAATGCAGGGACGGATGAGCAGTTCTTC. The chain has TRBV5-1 and TRBJ2-1; D is tentatively TRBD1 or TRBD2 (5 bases each). V lost 1 base, J lost 8 bases, and 16 bases lay in between. This CDR3 has 15 amino acids. CDR1 is SGHRS and CDR2 is YFSETQ in the germline V gene.

The V and J genes are TRBV6-6 and TRBJ2-5; TRBD2 might be the D (7 bases). Trimming took 5 bases from V and 5 from J, leaving 12 bases between them. The CDR3 has 13 residues. Germline CDR1 and CDR2: MNHNY and SVGAGI (reference sequence). The CDR3 loop is CASSGRGGETQYF. The CDR3 DNA reads TGTGCCAGCAGTGGAAGGGGGGGGGAGACCCAGTACTTC.